This record covers a single T cell receptor (beta chain). No antigen is known for it. Base qualities are not provided; no much larger clone lies one nucleotide away. The data derive from a study of shared clonotypes between healthy human individuals (dated by TCRdb to 2020 to 2022). Background for the entire study: Two women and a few men aged 18 to 49 years were included in the cohort. To estimate repertoire size and how much clonotypes are shared between individuals, the study performed deep sequencing of blood TCR repertoires from a few healthy adults. To increase sequencing depth and limit assay-specific biases, different laboratories used diverse techniques to prepare libraries and sequence TCR repertoires. Leukapheresis yielded between about 0.85 and 10 billion PBMCs per donor. Per donor, three plates each were used for CD4 naive and CD4 memory, two for CD8 naive, and one for CD8 memory.

V is clipped by 7 bases and J by 6 bases, and the sequence between their germline boundaries is 15 bases long. From the cysteine through the phenylalanine, the CDR3 covers 13 amino acids. Here the CDR3 DNA is all that survives: 39 bases in frame from base 1. In the germline V gene, CDR1 corresponds to SGHDT and CDR2 to YYEEEE. CD8 naive samples were CD45RO-negative cells positively selected for CCR7, giving a CD45RA+CCR7+ population that excluded TemRA cells. The donors were healthy, HIV-negative adults with no recently reported acute infections or vaccinations. Every donor was a Caucasian adult residing in Nashville, Tennessee, USA. Blood was collected by leukapheresis, and PBMCs were isolated by Ficoll-Histopaque density gradient centrifugation and then cryopreserved in liquid nitrogen vapor phase. Purity and quantity of every magnetically sorted T cell population were checked by analytical flow cytometry. Genomic DNA was isolated from each sorted fraction and quantified by UV absorbance on a Nanodrop 2000c.

Using the deep immunoSEQ assay, multiplex PCR amplified TCR CDR3 regions from genomic DNA. Genomic DNA extracted from each cell subset was distributed evenly over all wells of several immunoSEQ 96-well plates, and each plate served as one replicate. For sorted subsets, each replicate PCR was loaded with around 220 ng genomic DNA, equivalent to some 27,000 T cell genomes. Purified libraries were measured with a Qubit 3.0 fluorometer, size-checked on a Bioanalyzer 2100, and measured again with the KAPA Library Quantification kit. Every immunoSEQ 96-well plate was sequenced on a separate single-read 150-cycle Illumina NextSeq 550 flow cell. The original pipeline was this. Because only junctional sequences without quality scores were contained in the immunoSEQ output, filtering matching that applied to full-length reads could not be performed. Sequences were annotated with PyIR, a Python wrapper for IgBLAST v1.9, and V/J genes and CDR3 were assigned using IMGT germline references. Reads were filtered out if the reads had weak V/J assignments (E-value above 1e-6), no CDR3, stop codons, out-of-frame junctions, or ambiguous translated residues. V3J clonotypes were defined by identical inferred V gene, J gene, and CDR3 amino acid sequence. Percentage overlap between repertoires was computed as shared unique clonotypes divided by the size of the smaller repertoire. Richness of each repertoire was evaluated using RTK rarefaction, the Chao1 estimator, and Recon v2.1 estimates of unobserved clonotypes. Generation probabilities for all TCRbeta clonotypes obtained by the gDNA method from four donors were computed using OLGA. TCRdb stores this immuneACCESS table with in-frame sequences only. Part of the clones is absent; in the studies checked, under half of the shortfall reflects unresolved V genes, and no reason is known for the rest. The V and J calls and the clone size are those of that table, but D and trimming were determined from the DNA. Present in this sample are about 2.2 million clones, 80% to 95% of which were seen just once. Together, the top ten hold about 1.6% of the sample.

Results and caveats for the whole study, not just this receptor: The small number of donors limited the genetic and exposure-history diversity represented. Sampling was restricted to blood, and TCR repertoires in tissue are likely to differ from TCR repertoires in blood. Naive subsets generally had larger estimated clonotype richness than memory subsets. Incomplete sequencing was indicated by rarefaction of sorted-subset datasets, despite the large sequencing depth. Based on pairwise subsampling, the degree of clonotype sharing among donors was expected to be affected by sequencing depth. Across a few donors, around 5.4% of naive CD4, roughly 3.5% of naive CD8, around 2.5% of memory CD4, and 0.4% of memory CD8 clonotypes were shared. Clonotypes shared by all four sorted-subset donors showed higher generation probabilities than non-shared clonotypes.

Here the chain combines TRBV5-6 and TRBJ2-3; no confident D gene assignment can be made. This receptor was taken from a young man in good health. Some clones in this sample may be carry-over from other donors' samples. The sequenced material came from naive CD8+ T cells from PBMCs. This sample's cell subset or site label indicates: CD45RA+CCR7+. The CDR3 here reads CASGRGAQDTQYF. The bases are TGTGCCAGCGGAAGAGGAGCTCAGGATACGCAGTATTTT.